This TCR beta chain was captured in a study of sequential checkpoint blockade in melanoma. The treatment was: randomized to nivolumab then ipilimumab (arm A) or the reverse (arm B). None of the patients previously received DNA-damaging chemotherapy. PBMC sorting kept live CD3+CD8+ cells without CD19 or CD56. CDR3 length: 15 amino acids. Germline-derived CDR1 and CDR2 are SGDLS and YYNGEE. V was pared by 2 bases and J by 6 bases, with 15 bases between. Clones were sequenced by immunoSEQ multiplex PCR, and TCRdb holds only the in-frame ones, with some missing. The table lists over 25,000 clones, roughly 77% of them singletons.

This TCR was recovered from a human donor with melanoma. The sample was CD8+ T cells sorted from blood (inferred from file names), taken from a patient given nivolumab and ipilimumab in sequence. V and J are TRBV9 and TRBJ2-1, with a tentative D call TRBD1 (6 bases). The CDR3 protein is CASSVLGGFFNEQFF. CDR3 DNA sequence: TGTGCCAGCAGCGTCTTAGGGGGATTCTTCAATGAGCAGTTCTTC. The entire variable domain, with the rest obtained from reference TRBV9 and TRBJ2-1, is as follows: DSGVTQTPKHLITATGQRVTLRCSPRSGDLSVYWYQQSLDQGLQFLIQYYNGEERAKGNILERFSAQQFPDLHSELNLSSLELGDSALYFCASSVLGGFFNEQFFGPGTRLTVL.